Listed below are T cell receptor beta chains from one sample, sequenced in a study of CD8+ T cells in alopecia areata. Sequencing was performed with immunoSEQ multiplex PCR; in TCRdb, only in-frame clones are kept and a portion is missing. The table shows 250,000 or so clones, with under 80% occurring only once. The sample was CD4+ T cells sorted from blood, taken at week 0. The receptors originated from a human donor with alopecia areata. The CDR3 runs from the conserved cysteine through the conserved F or W. A D gene is named only where the DNA matches it firmly. Clone size appears in some rows only: once, few, many, or a class for an expanded clone.

NA	NA	TRBJ1-5	TRBV15	CATSSLRQGKANQPQHF	TGTGCCACCAGCAGCTTAAGGCAGGGCAAGGCCAATCAGCCCCAGCATTTT
NA	NA	TRBJ1-6	TRBV19	CASRQDLNSPLHF	TGTGCCAGTAGACAGGATCTTAATTCACCCCTCCACTTT
NA	TRBD2	TRBJ2-3	TRBV4-1	CASSLSFRGVPTDTQYF	TGCGCCAGCAGCCTTTCTTTTCGGGGGGTCCCCACAGATACGCAGTATTTT
NA	NA	TRBJ2-7	TRBV7-9	CASSFTSFHEQYF	TGTGCCAGCAGCTTCACTAGTTTCCACGAGCAGTACTTC
NA	TRBD2	TRBJ2-1	TRBV5-6	CASSPTSVSYNEQFF	TGTGCCAGCAGCCCGACTAGCGTCTCCTACAATGAGCAGTTCTTC
NA	TRBD2	TRBJ2-3	TRBV5-1	CASSSGLAGGPDTQYF	TGCGCCAGCAGCTCTGGACTAGCGGGGGGGCCAGATACGCAGTATTTT
NA	NA	TRBJ2-5	TRBV18	CASSPPRIKETQYF	TGTGCCAGCTCACCACCAAGAATAAAAGAGACCCAGTACTTC
NA	TRBD1	TRBJ1-5	TRBV4-2	CASSRRGDRGMNSNQPQHF	TGTGCCAGCAGCCGCAGAGGGGACAGGGGGATGAATAGCAATCAGCCCCAGCATTTT
NA	NA	TRBJ1-5	TRBV27	CASSHLLPGRSNQPQHF	TGTGCCAGCAGTCACCTTTTGCCAGGTAGAAGCAATCAGCCCCAGCATTTT
NA	TRBD1	TRBJ1-2	TRBV29-1	CSVGQVTRNYGYTF	TGCAGCGTGGGACAGGTCACGCGTAACTATGGCTACACCTTC
NA	NA	TRBJ2-2	TRBV29-1	CSVELSGQFTGELFF	TGCAGCGTTGAATTGTCGGGGCAGTTCACCGGGGAGCTGTTTTTT
few	NA	TRBJ2-7	TRBV6-5	CASSYVRGSYEQYF	TGTGCCAGCAGTTACGTTCGGGGCTCCTACGAGCAGTACTTC
many	NA	TRBJ2-5	TRBV6-6	CASSYDAARGTQYF	TGTGCCAGCAGTTACGACGCGGCGCGAGGGACCCAGTACTTC
few	NA	TRBJ2-2	TRBV4-3	CASSQDRWGGRAGELFF	TGCGCCAGCAGCCAAGATCGTTGGGGAGGTCGGGCCGGGGAGCTGTTTTTT
NA	TRBD1	TRBJ2-6	TRBV5-1	CASSYLGGQGLRGANVLTF	TGCGCCAGCAGCTACTTAGGCGGACAGGGGTTACGCGGGGCCAACGTCCTGACTTTC
NA	TRBD2	TRBJ2-3	TRBV5-1	CASTLSQRGRNTQYF	TGCGCCAGCACCCTATCCCAGCGGGGGAGGAATACGCAGTATTTT
NA	NA	TRBJ2-3	TRBV21-1	CASGHPWVSTDTQYF	TGTGCCAGCGGTCATCCCTGGGTGAGCACAGATACGCAGTATTTT
few	TRBD1	TRBJ2-1	TRBV30	CAWSPGTARSNEQFF	TGTGCCTGGAGTCCGGGGACAGCCCGTTCCAATGAGCAGTTCTTC
NA	NA	TRBJ2-7	TRBV7-9	CASSLAPGPHPSYEQYF	TGTGCCAGCAGCTTAGCCCCAGGGCCTCATCCTTCCTACGAGCAGTACTTC
NA	NA	TRBJ1-1	TRBV10-3	CAISEPERLGTEAFF	TGTGCCATCAGTGAGCCCGAGCGGTTGGGCACTGAAGCTTTCTTT
once	NA	TRBJ2-7	TRBV30	CAWSVPNEQYF	TGTGCCTGGAGTGTCCCCAACGAGCAGTACTTC
NA	NA	TRBJ2-5	TRBV11-2	CASSFRSYQETQYF	TGTGCCAGCAGCTTTCGTAGCTACCAAGAGACCCAGTACTTC
NA	NA	TRBJ2-1	TRBV11-1	CASSLNRGGTHNEQFF	TGTGCCAGCAGCTTAAACCGGGGCGGGACCCACAATGAGCAGTTCTTC
NA	NA	TRBJ2-3	TRBV5-1	CASSSGESTDTQYF	TGCGCCAGCAGCTCGGGGGAGAGCACAGATACGCAGTATTTT
NA	NA	TRBJ2-3	TRBV5-1	CASRLQGTTDTQYF	TGCGCCAGCAGACTACAGGGTACCACAGATACGCAGTATTTT
NA	NA	TRBJ2-7	TRBV5-1	CASSSERPAPHEQYF	TGCGCCAGCAGCTCCGAACGGCCCGCCCCCCACGAGCAGTACTTC
NA	NA	TRBJ1-5	TRBV18	CASSPGIGGNQPQHF	TGTGCCAGCTCACCAGGGATTGGGGGCAATCAGCCCCAGCATTTT
NA	TRBD1	TRBJ2-3	TRBV29-1	CSVPGQGTDTQYF	TGCAGCGTCCCAGGACAGGGCACAGATACGCAGTATTTT
few	NA	TRBJ1-1	TRBV21-1	CASSKVGKSNTEAFF	TGTGCCAGCAGCAAAGTCGGGAAATCGAACACTGAAGCTTTCTTT
NA	NA	TRBJ1-5	TRBV15	CATSRDTRANQPQHF	TGTGCCACCAGCAGAGATACCAGGGCCAATCAGCCCCAGCATTTT
few	TRBD1	TRBJ2-3	TRBV5-8	CASSSDRGTDTQYF	TGTGCCAGCAGCTCGGACAGGGGCACAGATACGCAGTATTTT
NA	NA	TRBJ2-7	TRBV27	CASSSRRDIRQYF	TGTGCCAGCAGTTCCCGCCGGGACATACGGCAGTACTTC
NA	NA	TRBJ1-2	TRBV7-6	CASSNRDTNYGYTF	TGTGCCAGCAGCAACAGGGACACCAACTATGGCTACACCTTC
NA	TRBD1	TRBJ1-2	TRBV4-2	CASSHKRRTGGGYTF	TGTGCCAGCAGCCATAAAAGGAGGACAGGGGGTGGCTACACCTTC
NA	TRBD1	TRBJ2-2	TRBV29-1	CSVQRGRGTGELFF	TGCAGCGTCCAAAGGGGGCGAGGCACCGGGGAGCTGTTTTTT
few	NA	TRBJ2-3	TRBV18	CASSPPVVDTQYF	TGTGCCAGCTCACCACCAGTGGTGGATACGCAGTATTTT
few	NA	TRBJ2-3	TRBV5-1	CASSRDIPSTDTQYF	TGCGCCAGCAGCCGGGACATACCTAGCACAGATACGCAGTATTTT
few	NA	TRBJ1-1	TRBV4-1	CASSQEVRGGEREAFF	TGCGCCAGCAGCCAAGAGGTTCGCGGGGGTGAACGTGAAGCTTTCTTT
NA	NA	TRBJ1-3	TRBV6-1	CASSDRPGSGNTIYF	TGTGCCAGCAGTGACAGGCCCGGCTCTGGAAACACCATATATTTT
once	TRBD1	TRBJ1-2	TRBV30	CAWSGGGGGYTF	TGTGCCTGGAGTGGAGGGGGCGGTGGCTACACCTTC
few	NA	TRBJ2-1	TRBV15	CATSRDPGLGYNEQFF	TGTGCCACCAGCAGAGATCCGGGACTGGGCTACAATGAGCAGTTCTTC
NA	NA	TRBJ2-5	TRBV10-2	CASGAPETQYF	TGCGCCAGCGGGGCTCCAGAGACCCAGTACTTC
NA	NA	TRBJ1-2	TRBV30	CAWGVGYGYTF	TGTGCCTGGGGGGTGGGCTATGGCTACACCTTC
NA	NA	TRBJ2-7	TRBV6-5	CASRLGQGFEQYF	TGTGCCAGCAGATTGGGACAAGGATTCGAGCAGTACTTC
few	NA	TRBJ2-7	TRBV25-1	CASSESRGRDYEQYF	TGTGCCAGCAGTGAATCCCGGGGTCGTGACTACGAGCAGTACTTC
NA	NA	TRBJ1-2	TRBV9	CASSVEQQGGYTF	TGTGCCAGCAGCGTAGAACAACAGGGTGGCTACACCTTC
NA	TRBD1	TRBJ2-5	TRBV5-1	CASSLGDSLQETQYF	TGCGCCAGCAGCTTGGGGGACAGCCTCCAAGAGACCCAGTACTTC
NA	NA	TRBJ1-5	TRBV2	CASSGYSGSQPQHF	TGTGCCAGCAGTGGGTACAGTGGATCTCAGCCCCAGCATTTT
NA	TRBD1	TRBJ2-7	TRBV25-1	CASGDRGMNEQYF	TGTGCCAGCGGCGACAGGGGGATGAACGAGCAGTACTTC
NA	NA	TRBJ1-6	TRBV10-3	CAISESEGSPLHF	TGTGCCATCAGTGAGTCGGAGGGCTCACCCCTCCACTTT
once	TRBD2	TRBJ2-5	TRBV4-3	CASSQRTSGAQETQYF	TGCGCCAGCAGCCAGAGGACTAGCGGGGCACAAGAGACCCAGTACTTC
NA	NA	TRBJ2-5	TRBV2	CASIRLPGGPQETQYF	TGTGCCAGCATACGTCTGCCGGGGGGCCCCCAAGAGACCCAGTACTTC
NA	TRBD1	TRBJ1-3	TRBV12-5	CASGTGVAGNTIYF	TGTGCTAGTGGCACAGGGGTAGCTGGAAACACCATATATTTT
NA	NA	TRBJ2-1	TRBV29-1	CSGGQGMNEQFF	TGCAGCGGCGGCCAAGGTATGAATGAGCAGTTCTTC
NA	NA	TRBJ2-7	TRBV18	CASSPPAGVYEQYF	TGTGCCAGCTCCCCCCCGGCGGGTGTTTACGAGCAGTACTTC
few	NA	TRBJ1-1	TRBV6-5	CASSYSDTGMNTEAFF	TGTGCCAGCAGTTACTCCGACACAGGAATGAACACTGAAGCTTTCTTT
NA	TRBD1	TRBJ2-5	TRBV10-3	CAIGTGFQETQYF	TGTGCCATCGGGACAGGGTTCCAAGAGACCCAGTACTTC
NA	TRBD1	TRBJ2-5	TRBV2	CASRRDRVETQYF	TGTGCCAGCAGGAGGGACAGGGTGGAGACCCAGTACTTC
once	TRBD2	TRBJ2-1	TRBV29-1	CSVRRAGLAGGSYNEQFF	TGCAGCGTTCGTCGGGCCGGACTAGCGGGGGGCTCCTACAATGAGCAGTTCTTC
few	TRBD1	TRBJ2-1	TRBV7-8	CASSPRQGWIPGSYNEQFF	TGTGCCAGCAGCCCGAGACAGGGTTGGATCCCAGGTTCCTACAATGAGCAGTTCTTC